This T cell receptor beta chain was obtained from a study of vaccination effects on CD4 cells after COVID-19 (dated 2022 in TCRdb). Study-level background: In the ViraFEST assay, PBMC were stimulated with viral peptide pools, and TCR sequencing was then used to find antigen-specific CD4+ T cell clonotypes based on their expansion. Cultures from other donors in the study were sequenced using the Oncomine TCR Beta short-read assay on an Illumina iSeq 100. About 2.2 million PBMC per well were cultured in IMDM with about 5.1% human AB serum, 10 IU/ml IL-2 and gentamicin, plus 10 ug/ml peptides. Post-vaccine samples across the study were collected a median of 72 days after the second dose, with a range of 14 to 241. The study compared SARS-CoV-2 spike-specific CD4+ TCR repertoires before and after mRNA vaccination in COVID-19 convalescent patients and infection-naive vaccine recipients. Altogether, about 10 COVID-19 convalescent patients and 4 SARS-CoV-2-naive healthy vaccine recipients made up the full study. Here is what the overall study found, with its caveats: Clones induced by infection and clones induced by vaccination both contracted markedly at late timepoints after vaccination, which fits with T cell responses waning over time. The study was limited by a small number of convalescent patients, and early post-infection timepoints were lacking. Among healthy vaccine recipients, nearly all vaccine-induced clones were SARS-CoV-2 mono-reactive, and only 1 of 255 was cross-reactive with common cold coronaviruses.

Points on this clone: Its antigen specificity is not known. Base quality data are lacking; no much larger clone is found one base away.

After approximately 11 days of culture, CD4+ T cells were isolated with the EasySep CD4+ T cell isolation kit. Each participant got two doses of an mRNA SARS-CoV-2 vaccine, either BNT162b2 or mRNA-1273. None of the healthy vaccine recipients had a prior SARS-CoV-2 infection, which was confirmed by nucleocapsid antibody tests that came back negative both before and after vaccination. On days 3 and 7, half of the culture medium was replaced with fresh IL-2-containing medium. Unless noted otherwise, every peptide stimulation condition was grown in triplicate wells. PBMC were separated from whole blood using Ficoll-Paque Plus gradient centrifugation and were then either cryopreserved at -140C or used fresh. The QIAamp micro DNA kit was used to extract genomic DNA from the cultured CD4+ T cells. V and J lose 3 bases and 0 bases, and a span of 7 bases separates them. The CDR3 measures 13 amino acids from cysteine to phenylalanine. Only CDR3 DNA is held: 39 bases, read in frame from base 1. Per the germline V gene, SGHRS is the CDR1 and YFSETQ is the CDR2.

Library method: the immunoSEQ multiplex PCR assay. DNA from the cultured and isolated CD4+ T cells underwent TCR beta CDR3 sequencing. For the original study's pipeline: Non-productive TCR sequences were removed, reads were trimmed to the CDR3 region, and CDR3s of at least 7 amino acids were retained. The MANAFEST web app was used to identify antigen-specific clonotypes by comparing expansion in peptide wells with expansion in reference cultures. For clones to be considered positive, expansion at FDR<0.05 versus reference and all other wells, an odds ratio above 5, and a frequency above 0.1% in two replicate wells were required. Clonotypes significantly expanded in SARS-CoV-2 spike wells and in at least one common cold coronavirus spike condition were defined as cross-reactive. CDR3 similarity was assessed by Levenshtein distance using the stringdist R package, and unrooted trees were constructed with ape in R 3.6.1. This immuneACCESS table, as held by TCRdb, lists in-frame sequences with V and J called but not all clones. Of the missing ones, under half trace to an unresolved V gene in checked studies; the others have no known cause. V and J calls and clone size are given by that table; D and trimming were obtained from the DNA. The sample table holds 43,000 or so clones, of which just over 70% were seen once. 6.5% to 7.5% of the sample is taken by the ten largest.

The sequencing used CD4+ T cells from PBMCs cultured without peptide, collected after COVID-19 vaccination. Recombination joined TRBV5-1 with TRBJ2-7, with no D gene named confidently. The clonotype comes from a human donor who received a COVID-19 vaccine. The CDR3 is CASSSGSSYEQYF. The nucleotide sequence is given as TGCGCCAGCAGCTCCGGCAGCTCCTACGAGCAGTACTTC.